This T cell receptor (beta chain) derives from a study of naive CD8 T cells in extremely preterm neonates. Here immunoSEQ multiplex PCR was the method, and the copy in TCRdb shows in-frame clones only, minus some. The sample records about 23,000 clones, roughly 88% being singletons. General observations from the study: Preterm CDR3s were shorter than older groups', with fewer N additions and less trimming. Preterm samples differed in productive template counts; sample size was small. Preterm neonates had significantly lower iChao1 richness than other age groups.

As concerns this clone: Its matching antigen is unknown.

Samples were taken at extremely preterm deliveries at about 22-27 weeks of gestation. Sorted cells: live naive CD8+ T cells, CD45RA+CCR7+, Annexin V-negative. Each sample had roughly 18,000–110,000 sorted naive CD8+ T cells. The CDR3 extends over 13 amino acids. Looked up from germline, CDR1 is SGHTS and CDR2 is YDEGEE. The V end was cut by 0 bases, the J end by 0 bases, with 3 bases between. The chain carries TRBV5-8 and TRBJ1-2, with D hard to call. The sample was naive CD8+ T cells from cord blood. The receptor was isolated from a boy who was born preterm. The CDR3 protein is CASSLVTNYGYTF. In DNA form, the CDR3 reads TGTGCCAGCAGCTTGGTTACTAACTATGGCTACACCTTC.